This T cell receptor (beta chain) was obtained from a study of T-cell reconstitution after alpha-beta-depleted transplantation in children. TCRbeta library construction was performed incorporating unique molecular identifiers. MiXCR was run by TCRdb on the PCR reads, yielding one entry per CDR3 protein. The sample has 490,000 or so distinct CDR3 sequences; about 10% are singletons. Regarding the study as a whole: The origin of high day-60 TCRbeta diversity in some patients lay in surviving recipient T cells and thymic progenitors. About two months after transplant, alpha-beta T cells reportedly came from several hundred expanded graft clones. Diversity and T-cell counts at one year after transplant derived mostly from new T cells.

This clonotype has a count of ten or more. What it binds is unknown. The clonotype comes from a child aged 2 to 9 with inherited bone marrow failure, due to receive a stem cell transplant. This specimen consisted of PBMCs, obtained before TCRalphabeta/CD19-depleted stem cell transplant.

The CDR3 sequence: CASSQTAGGYYGYTF. CDR3 coding DNA: TGCGCCAGCAGCCAGACCGCAGGGGGTTACTATGGCTACACCTTC. This sequence joins TRBV4-3 and TRBJ1-2; 7 bases agree with TRBD1. V shed 3 bases, J shed 3 bases, and the junction held 7 bases outside the gene matches. Germline V gene lookup returns CDR1 LGHNA and CDR2 YSLEER. This CDR3 region has 15 residues.